Following are 6 T cell receptor beta chains from one sample sequenced in a study of OX40 agonist ivuxolimab in advanced cancers. TCRdb's copy holds only in-frame clones and misses some; the assay was immunoSEQ multiplex PCR. The data contain 65,000 to 95,000 clones, 80% to 90% of them singletons. This specimen consisted of CD4+ or CD8+ T cells sorted from blood, obtained in a trial of the OX40 agonist ivuxolimab. These receptors all stem from an adult with an advanced solid tumor such as melanoma, head and neck, liver or kidney cancer.

The chain links TRBV7-2 to TRBJ2-2; D is perhaps TRBD1 (5 bases). This CDR3 spans 13 amino acids. The germline CDR1 and CDR2 sequences are SGHTA and FQGNSA. Trimming cost V 1 base and J 11 bases, with 11 bases left between them. CDR3 residues: CASSLEGSRELFF. The CDR3 DNA sequence: TGTGCCAGCAGCTTAGAGGGGTCGCGAGAGCTGTTTTTT. The complete variable domain, with remaining parts taken from reference TRBV7-2 and TRBJ2-2, reads GAGVSQSPSNKVTEKGKDVELRCDPISGHTALYWYRQSLGQGLEFLIYFQGNSAPDKSGLPSDRFSAERTGGSVSTLTIQRTQQEDSAVYLCASSLEGSRELFFGEGSRLTVL.

This clone occurred many times. This rearrangement joins TRBV4-1 to TRBJ2-7; D is undetermined. The germline gives CDR1 MGHRA, CDR2 YSYEKL. There are 16 residues in the CDR3. Trimming stripped 1 base from V and 4 bases from J, with 17 bases between. CDR3 protein: CASSQAVEGVGYEQYF. DNA of the CDR3: TGCGCCAGCAGCCAAGCCGTCGAAGGTGTGGGTTACGAGCAGTACTTC.

The rearrangement uses TRBV4-1 and TRBJ1-5, with 7 bases fitting TRBD1. CDR3 size: 15 residues. Looked up from germline, CDR1 is MGHRA and CDR2 is YSYEKL. After removal of 1 base from V and 5 bases from J, the junction contained 5 bases not matched to a gene. The CDR3 sequence is CASSQGDRVDQPQHF. CDR3 nucleotide sequence: TGCGCCAGCAGCCAAGGTGACAGGGTGGATCAGCCCCAGCATTTT.

V is TRBV7-2 and J is TRBJ1-3; D is unresolved. The germline CDR1 and CDR2 sequences are SGHTA and FQGNSA. This CDR3 has 13 residues. V was clipped by 5 bases and J by 2 bases, with 7 bases between them. CDR3 sequence: CASSRIAGNTIYF. As DNA, the CDR3 is TGTGCCAGCAGCCGAATTGCTGGAAACACCATATATTTT.

V usage is TRBV19 and J usage is TRBJ2-2; D not certain. V lost 3 bases to trimming and J lost 1 base, with 12 bases between them. The CDR3 is 16 amino acids. CDR1 is LNHDA, CDR2 SQIVND, per germline (reference sequence). This CDR3 reads CASSIRTGMNTGELFF. In nucleotides, the CDR3 is TGTGCCAGTAGTATCCGGACGGGCATGAACACCGGGGAGCTGTTTTTT.

This clone appeared a few times. The CDR3 loop is CASSLGGRDRNSPLHF. DNA of the CDR3: TGTGCCAGCAGTTTAGGAGGGAGGGACAGGAATTCACCCCTCCACTTT. This chain links TRBV27 with TRBJ1-6; 8 bases line up with TRBD1. Germline CDR1 is MNHEY and CDR2 is SMNVEV (reference sequence). V shed 2 bases, J shed 7 bases, and the junction held 7 bases outside the gene matches. CDR3 length: 16 residues.